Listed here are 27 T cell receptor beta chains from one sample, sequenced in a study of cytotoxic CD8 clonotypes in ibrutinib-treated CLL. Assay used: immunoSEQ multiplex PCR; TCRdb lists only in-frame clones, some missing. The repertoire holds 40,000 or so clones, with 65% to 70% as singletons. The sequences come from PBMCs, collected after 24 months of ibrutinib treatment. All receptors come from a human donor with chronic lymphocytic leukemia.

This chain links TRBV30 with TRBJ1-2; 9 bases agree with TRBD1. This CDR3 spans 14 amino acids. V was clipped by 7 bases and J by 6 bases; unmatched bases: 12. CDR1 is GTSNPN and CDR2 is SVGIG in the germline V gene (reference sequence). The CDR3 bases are TGTGCCTTAACTACAGGGGGCTGGTTTGATGGCTACACCTTC. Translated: CALTTGGWFDGYTF.

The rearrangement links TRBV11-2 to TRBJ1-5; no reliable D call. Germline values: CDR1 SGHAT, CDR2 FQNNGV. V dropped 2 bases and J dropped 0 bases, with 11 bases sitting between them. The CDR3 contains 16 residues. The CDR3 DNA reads TGTGCCAGCAGCTTACCTTTCCGGTTTAGCAATCAGCCCCAGCATTTT. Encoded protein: CASSLPFRFSNQPQHF.

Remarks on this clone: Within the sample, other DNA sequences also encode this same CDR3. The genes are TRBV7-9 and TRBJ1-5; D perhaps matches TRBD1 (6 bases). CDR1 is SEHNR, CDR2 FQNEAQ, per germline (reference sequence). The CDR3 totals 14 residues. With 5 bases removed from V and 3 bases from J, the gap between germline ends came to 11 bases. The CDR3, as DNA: TGTGCCAGCAGCCTGGGGGCCCTCAATCAGCCCCAGCATTTT. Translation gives CASSLGALNQPQHF.

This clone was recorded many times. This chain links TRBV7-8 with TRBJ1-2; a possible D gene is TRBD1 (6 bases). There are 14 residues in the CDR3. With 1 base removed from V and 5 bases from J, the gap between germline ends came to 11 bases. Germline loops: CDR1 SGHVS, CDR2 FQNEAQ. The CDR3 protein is CASSLGGQGYGYTF. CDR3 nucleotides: TGTGCCAGCAGCTTAGGCGGTCAGGGGTATGGCTACACCTTC.

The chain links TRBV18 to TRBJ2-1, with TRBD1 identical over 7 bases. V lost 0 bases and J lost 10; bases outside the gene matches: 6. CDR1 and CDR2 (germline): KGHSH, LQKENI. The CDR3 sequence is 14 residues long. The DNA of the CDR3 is TGTGCCAGCTCACCACCGAACAGGGGTCGCGAGCAGTTCTTC. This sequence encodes CASSPPNRGREQFF.

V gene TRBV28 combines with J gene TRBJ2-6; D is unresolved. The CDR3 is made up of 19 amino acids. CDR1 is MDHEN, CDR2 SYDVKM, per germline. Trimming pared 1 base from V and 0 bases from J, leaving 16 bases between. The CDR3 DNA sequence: TGTGCCAGCAGTTTATTACCGCCGTTAGGTAGCTCTGGGGCCAACGTCCTGACTTTC. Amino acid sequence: CASSLLPPLGSSGANVLTF.

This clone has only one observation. CDR3 protein: CASTREVGSAAYEQYF. CDR3 nucleotide sequence: TGCGCCAGCACCCGGGAGGTGGGCAGCGCCGCCTACGAGCAGTACTTC. The J gene is TRBJ2-7, the V gene TRBV5-1; TRBD2 aligns across 7 bases. CDR3 size: 16 residues. The germline V gene encodes CDR1 SGHRS and CDR2 YFSETQ. Unmatched junction bases numbered 14, after V lost 6 bases and J lost 2 bases.

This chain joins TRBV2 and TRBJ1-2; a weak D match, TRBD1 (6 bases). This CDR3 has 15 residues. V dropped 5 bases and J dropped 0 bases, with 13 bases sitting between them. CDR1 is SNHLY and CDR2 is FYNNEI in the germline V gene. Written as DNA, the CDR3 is TGTGCCAGCAGTTTCCGGGACACCTCTAACTATGGCTACACCTTC. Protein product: CASSFRDTSNYGYTF.

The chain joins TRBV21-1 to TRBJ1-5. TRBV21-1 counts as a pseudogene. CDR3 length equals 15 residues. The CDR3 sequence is CASSNSLAAQKPQHF. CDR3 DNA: TGTGCCAGTAGCAACTCCTTAGCCGCACAGAAGCCCCAGCATTTT.

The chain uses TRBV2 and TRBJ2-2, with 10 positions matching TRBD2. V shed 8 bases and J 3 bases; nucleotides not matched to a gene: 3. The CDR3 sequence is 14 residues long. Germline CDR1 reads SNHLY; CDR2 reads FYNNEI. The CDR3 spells CASSLAGHTGELFF. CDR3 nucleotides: TGTGCCAGCTCACTAGCGGGGCACACCGGGGAGCTGTTTTTT.

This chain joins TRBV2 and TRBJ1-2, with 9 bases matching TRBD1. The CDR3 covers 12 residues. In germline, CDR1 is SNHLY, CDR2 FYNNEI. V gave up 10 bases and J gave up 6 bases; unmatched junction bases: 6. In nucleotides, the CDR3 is TGTGCCAACCCCGGGACAGGGAATGGCTACACCTTC. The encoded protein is CANPGTGNGYTF. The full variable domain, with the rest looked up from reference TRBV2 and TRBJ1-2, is EPEVTQTPSHQVTQMGQEVILRCVPISNHLYFYWYRQILGQKVEFLVSFYNNEISEKSEIFDDQFSVERPDGSNFTLKIRSTKLEDSAMYFCANPGTGNGYTFGSGTRLTVV.

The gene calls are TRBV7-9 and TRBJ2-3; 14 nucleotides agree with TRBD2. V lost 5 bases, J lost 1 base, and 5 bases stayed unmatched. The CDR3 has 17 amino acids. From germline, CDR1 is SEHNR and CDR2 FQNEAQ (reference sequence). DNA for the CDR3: TGTGCCAGCAGCCTTGGACTAGCGGGAGGAGGCACAGATACGCAGTATTTT. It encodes CASSLGLAGGGTDTQYF.

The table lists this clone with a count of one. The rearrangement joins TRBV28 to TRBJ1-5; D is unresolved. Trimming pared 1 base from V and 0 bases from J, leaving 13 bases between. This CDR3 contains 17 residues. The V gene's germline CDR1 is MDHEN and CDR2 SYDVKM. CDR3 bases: TGTGCCAGCAGTTTATTCGGGCGGTTCAATAGCAATCAGCCCCAGCATTTT. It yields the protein CASSLFGRFNSNQPQHF. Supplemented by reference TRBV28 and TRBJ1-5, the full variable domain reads DVKVTQSSRYLVKRTGEKVFLECVQDMDHENMFWYRQDPGLGLRLIYFSYDVKMKEKGDIPEGYSVSREKKERFSLILESASTNQTSMYLCASSLFGRFNSNQPQHFGDGTRLSIL.

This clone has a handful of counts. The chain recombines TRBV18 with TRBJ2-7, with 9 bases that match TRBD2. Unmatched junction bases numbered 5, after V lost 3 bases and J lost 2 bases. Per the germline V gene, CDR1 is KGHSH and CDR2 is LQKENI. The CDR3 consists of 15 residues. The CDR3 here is CASSPVAGETYEQYF. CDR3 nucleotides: TGTGCCAGCTCACCTGTAGCGGGAGAGACCTACGAGCAGTACTTC. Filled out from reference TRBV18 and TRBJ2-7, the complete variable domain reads NAGVMQNPRHLVRRRGQEARLRCSPMKGHSHVYWYRQLPEEGLKFMVYLQKENIIDESGMPKERFSAEFPKEGPSILRIQQVVRGDSAAYFCASSPVAGETYEQYFGPGTRLTVT.

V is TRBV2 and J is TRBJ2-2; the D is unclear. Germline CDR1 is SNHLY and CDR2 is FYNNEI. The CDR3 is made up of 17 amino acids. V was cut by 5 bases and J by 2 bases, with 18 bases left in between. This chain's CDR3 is CASSPLIPNFNTGELFF. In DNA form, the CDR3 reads TGTGCCAGCAGTCCCCTAATACCTAACTTTAACACCGGGGAGCTGTTTTTT.

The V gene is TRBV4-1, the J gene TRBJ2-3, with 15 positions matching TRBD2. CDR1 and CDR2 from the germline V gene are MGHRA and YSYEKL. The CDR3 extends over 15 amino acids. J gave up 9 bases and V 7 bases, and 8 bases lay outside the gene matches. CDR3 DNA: TGCGCCAGCACGCCTGGACTAGCGGGAGGGCGAACGCAGTATTTT. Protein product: CASTPGLAGGRTQYF.

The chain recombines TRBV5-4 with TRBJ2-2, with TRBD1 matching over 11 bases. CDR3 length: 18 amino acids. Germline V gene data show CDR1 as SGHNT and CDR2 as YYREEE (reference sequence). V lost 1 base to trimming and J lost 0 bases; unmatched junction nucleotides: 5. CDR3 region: CASSLPWGQGANTGELFF. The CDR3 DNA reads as TGTGCCAGCAGCTTGCCATGGGGACAGGGGGCGAACACCGGGGAGCTGTTTTTT.

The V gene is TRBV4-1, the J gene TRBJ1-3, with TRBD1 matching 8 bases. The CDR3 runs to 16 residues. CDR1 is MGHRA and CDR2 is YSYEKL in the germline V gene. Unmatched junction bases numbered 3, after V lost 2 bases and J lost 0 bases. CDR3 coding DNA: TGCGCCAGCAGCCAACGACAGGGGCCCTCTGGAAACACCATATATTTT. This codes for CASSQRQGPSGNTIYF.

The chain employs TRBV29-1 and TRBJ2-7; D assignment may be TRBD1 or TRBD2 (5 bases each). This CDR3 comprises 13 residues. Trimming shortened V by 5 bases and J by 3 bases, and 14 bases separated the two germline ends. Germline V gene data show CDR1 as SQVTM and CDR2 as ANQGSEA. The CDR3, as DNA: TGCAGCGTTCTGATAGGGACCATCTACGAGCAGTACTTC. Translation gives CSVLIGTIYEQYF.

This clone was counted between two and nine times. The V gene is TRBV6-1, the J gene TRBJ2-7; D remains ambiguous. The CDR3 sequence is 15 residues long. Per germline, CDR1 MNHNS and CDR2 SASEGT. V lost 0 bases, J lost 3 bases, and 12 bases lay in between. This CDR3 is CASSEAQQYYYEQYF. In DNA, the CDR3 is TGTGCCAGCAGTGAAGCGCAACAGTACTACTACGAGCAGTACTTC.

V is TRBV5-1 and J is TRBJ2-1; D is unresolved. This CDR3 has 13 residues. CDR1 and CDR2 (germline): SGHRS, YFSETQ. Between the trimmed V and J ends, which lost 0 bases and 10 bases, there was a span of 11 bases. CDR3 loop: CASSLVLGDEQFF. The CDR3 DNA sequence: TGCGCCAGCAGCTTGGTATTGGGTGACGAGCAGTTCTTC.

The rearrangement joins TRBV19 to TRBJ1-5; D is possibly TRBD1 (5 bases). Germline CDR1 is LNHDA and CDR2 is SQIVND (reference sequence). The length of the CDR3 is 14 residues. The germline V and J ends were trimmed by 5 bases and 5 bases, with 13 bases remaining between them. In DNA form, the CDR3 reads TGTGCCAGTAGTGTTCAGGGAGGGGATCAGCCCCAGCATTTT. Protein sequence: CASSVQGGDQPQHF. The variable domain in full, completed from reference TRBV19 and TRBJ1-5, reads DGGITQSPKYLFRKEGQNVTLSCEQNLNHDAMYWYRQDPGQGLRLIYYSQIVNDFQKGDIAEGYSVSREKKESFPLTVTSAQKNPTAFYLCASSVQGGDQPQHFGDGTRLSIL.

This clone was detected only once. The CDR3 nucleotides read TGTGCCAGTAGTATACAGGGCCGCACGGAAGGCTACACCTTC. Translating gives CASSIQGRTEGYTF. The chain couples TRBV19 to TRBJ1-2; weak D call: TRBD1 (5 bases). The V gene's germline CDR1 is LNHDA and CDR2 SQIVND (reference sequence). Trimming took off 2 bases at V and 8 bases at J, with 15 bases between the two ends. This CDR3 comprises 14 residues.

CDR3 residues: CASTRLGGKYGYTF. The CDR3 DNA reads TGTGCCAGCACCAGACTAGGAGGAAAATATGGCTACACCTTC. This chain uses TRBV5-8 with TRBJ1-2; unclear D gene. CDR1 and CDR2 from the germline V gene are SGHTS and YDEGEE. The V end lost 6 bases, the J end lost 5 bases, and 17 bases lay between the germline ends. CDR3 size: 14 residues.

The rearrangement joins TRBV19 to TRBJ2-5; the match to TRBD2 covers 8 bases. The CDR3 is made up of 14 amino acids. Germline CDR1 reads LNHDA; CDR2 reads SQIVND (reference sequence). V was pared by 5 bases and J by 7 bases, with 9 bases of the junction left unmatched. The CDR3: CASSPQAGAGTQYF. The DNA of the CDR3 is TGTGCCAGTAGTCCCCAAGCGGGGGCGGGGACCCAGTACTTC.

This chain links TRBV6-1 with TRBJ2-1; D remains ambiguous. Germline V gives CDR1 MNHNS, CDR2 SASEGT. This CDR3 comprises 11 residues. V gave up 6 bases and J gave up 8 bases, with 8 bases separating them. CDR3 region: CASSVGYEQFF. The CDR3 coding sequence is TGTGCCAGCAGCGTTGGCTATGAGCAGTTCTTC.

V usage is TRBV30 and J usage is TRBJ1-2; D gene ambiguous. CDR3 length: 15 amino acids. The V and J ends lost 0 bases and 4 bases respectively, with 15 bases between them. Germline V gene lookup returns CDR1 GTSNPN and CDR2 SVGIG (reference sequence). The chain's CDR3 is CAWSVSTSLIYGYTF. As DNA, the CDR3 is TGTGCCTGGAGTGTTTCGACCAGCTTAATCTATGGCTACACCTTC.